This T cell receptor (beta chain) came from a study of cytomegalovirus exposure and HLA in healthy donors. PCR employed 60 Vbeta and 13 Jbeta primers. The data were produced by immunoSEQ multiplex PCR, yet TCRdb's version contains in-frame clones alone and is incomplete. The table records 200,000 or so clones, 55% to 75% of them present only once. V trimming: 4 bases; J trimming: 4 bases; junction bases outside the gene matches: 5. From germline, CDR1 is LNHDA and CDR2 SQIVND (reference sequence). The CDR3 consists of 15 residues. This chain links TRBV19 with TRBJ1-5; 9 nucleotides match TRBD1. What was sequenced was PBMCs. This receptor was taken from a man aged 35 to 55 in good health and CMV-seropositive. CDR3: CASSKLTGGNQPQHF. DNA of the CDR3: TGTGCCAGTAGTAAACTGACAGGGGGGAATCAGCCCCAGCATTTT. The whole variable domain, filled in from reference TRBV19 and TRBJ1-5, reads DGGITQSPKYLFRKEGQNVTLSCEQNLNHDAMYWYRQDPGQGLRLIYYSQIVNDFQKGDIAEGYSVSREKKESFPLTVTSAQKNPTAFYLCASSKLTGGNQPQHFGDGTRLSIL.